The clone carrying this T cell receptor (beta chain) appeared a few times. What it binds is not known. CDR3 size: 15 residues. Between the trimmed V and J ends, which lost 1 base and 8 bases, there was a span of 15 bases. Germline loops: CDR1 SGHTA, CDR2 FQGTGA. TCR beta CDR3 regions were amplified from RNA transcripts. Initially, a first-round RT-PCR of the TCR CDR3 employed the HTBI primer set. Via MiXCR, TCRdb re-called the multiplex PCR reads, giving one row per CDR3 protein. The sample lists 400,000 or so distinct CDR3 sequences; roughly 15% were seen once. The source of the sample is a study of T cells in Graves' hyperthyroidism and ophthalmopathy. Study-wide results and caveats: Stable hyperthyroidism was told apart from ophthalmopathy by a model built on 13 V-J features.

This sequence joins TRBV7-3 and TRBJ2-1, with D perhaps matching TRBD2 (6 bases). The sequence was obtained from a woman aged 55-70 years with Graves' ophthalmopathy. The material sequenced was blood. In DNA form, the CDR3 reads TGTGCCAGCAGCTTAAACCGGGAGACTCATCATGAGCAGTTCTTC. This gives the protein CASSLNRETHHEQFF.